The rows below give T cell receptor beta chains drawn from one sample of a study of early T cells in non-severe SARS-CoV-2 infection. TCRdb reanalysed the 5' RACE reads using MiXCR and keeps one entry per CDR3 protein. The sample includes about 110,000 distinct CDR3 sequences, about 12% of them seen just once. Sequencing used whole blood. These receptors all come from an adult who was a healthcare worker with PCR-confirmed SARS-CoV-2 infection or an uninfected control (not recorded which). Both conserved end residues are part of each CDR3. The order of the fields is D gene, clone size, V gene, J gene, CDR3 protein, CDR3 DNA. A D gene is named only where the DNA matches it firmly. Clone size, where shown, is once, few, many, or a class for clones that have expanded.

d_gene: -; abundance: many; v_gene: TRBV4-1; j_gene: TRBJ2-2; CDR3aa: CASSQEAQDTGELFF; CDR3nt: TGCGCCAGCAGCCAAGAGGCGCAGGACACCGGGGAGCTGTTTTTT
d_gene: TRBD2; abundance: -; v_gene: TRBV4-1; j_gene: TRBJ2-1; CDR3aa: CASSQDTSGGMYNEQFF; CDR3nt: TGCGCCAGCAGCCAAGATACGAGCGGGGGGATGTACAATGAGCAGTTCTTC
d_gene: TRBD2; abundance: many; v_gene: TRBV20-1; j_gene: TRBJ2-7; CDR3aa: CSASAWGGYEQYF; CDR3nt: TGCAGTGCTAGCGCGTGGGGGGGCTACGAGCAGTACTTC
d_gene: -; abundance: few; v_gene: TRBV28; j_gene: TRBJ2-7; CDR3aa: CASSPRGHEQYF; CDR3nt: TGTGCCAGCAGCCCCAGGGGACACGAGCAGTACTTC
d_gene: TRBD1; abundance: -; v_gene: TRBV2; j_gene: TRBJ1-3; CDR3aa: CASSAGTGAGNTIYF; CDR3nt: TGTGCCAGCAGTGCCGGGACAGGGGCAGGAAACACCATATATTTT
d_gene: -; abundance: few; v_gene: TRBV29-1; j_gene: TRBJ1-5; CDR3aa: CSVGEQGSGNQPQHF; CDR3nt: TGCAGCGTTGGCGAACAGGGAAGTGGAAATCAGCCCCAGCATTTT
d_gene: -; abundance: few; v_gene: TRBV5-1; j_gene: TRBJ1-2; CDR3aa: CASSPDTGTIYGYTF; CDR3nt: TGCGCCAGCAGCCCAGACACCGGGACTATCTATGGCTACACCTTC
d_gene: -; abundance: few; v_gene: TRBV11-2; j_gene: TRBJ2-3; CDR3aa: CASSRRVTDTQYF; CDR3nt: TGTGCCAGCAGCCGCCGGGTTACAGATACGCAGTATTTT
d_gene: -; abundance: -; v_gene: TRBV5-1; j_gene: TRBJ2-7; CDR3aa: CASSSTVGSYEQYF; CDR3nt: TGCGCCAGCAGCTCGACAGTCGGCTCCTACGAGCAGTACTTC
d_gene: TRBD1; abundance: -; v_gene: TRBV28; j_gene: TRBJ2-7; CDR3aa: CASSFPGQGTYEQYF; CDR3nt: TGTGCCAGCAGTTTCCCGGGACAGGGAACCTACGAGCAGTACTTC
d_gene: TRBD1; abundance: -; v_gene: TRBV5-1; j_gene: TRBJ1-6; CDR3aa: CASSLEGQGLNTYNSPLHF; CDR3nt: TGCGCCAGCAGCTTGGAGGGACAGGGGCTCAACACCTATAATTCACCCCTCCACTTT
d_gene: TRBD2; abundance: few; v_gene: TRBV5-4; j_gene: TRBJ2-1; CDR3aa: CASTTSGGPYNEQFF; CDR3nt: TGTGCCAGCACCACTAGCGGGGGACCCTACAATGAGCAGTTCTTC
d_gene: -; abundance: -; v_gene: TRBV30; j_gene: TRBJ2-1; CDR3aa: CAWDGGVSYNEQFF; CDR3nt: TGTGCCTGGGACGGGGGTGTCTCCTACAATGAGCAGTTCTTC
d_gene: -; abundance: few; v_gene: TRBV5-1; j_gene: TRBJ1-1; CDR3aa: CASSLSGRGIRNTEAFF; CDR3nt: TGCGCCAGCAGCTTGTCAGGGAGGGGCATTCGGAACACTGAAGCTTTCTTT
d_gene: TRBD2; abundance: -; v_gene: TRBV11-2; j_gene: TRBJ2-5; CDR3aa: CVSSLDRGGGWETQYF; CDR3nt: TGTGTCAGCAGCTTAGATCGAGGCGGGGGATGGGAGACCCAGTACTTC
d_gene: TRBD1; abundance: -; v_gene: TRBV5-5; j_gene: TRBJ1-5; CDR3aa: CASSKGQAGIYSNQPQHF; CDR3nt: TGTGCCAGCAGCAAGGGACAGGCCGGCATTTATAGCAATCAGCCCCAGCATTTT
d_gene: TRBD1; abundance: -; v_gene: TRBV7-8; j_gene: TRBJ1-2; CDR3aa: CASSLMDRGPGYTF; CDR3nt: TGTGCCAGCAGCTTAATGGACAGGGGGCCCGGCTACACCTTC
d_gene: -; abundance: -; v_gene: TRBV19; j_gene: TRBJ2-5; CDR3aa: CASSIPPLGGLGETQYF; CDR3nt: TGTGCCAGTAGTATCCCCCCTCTCGGGGGCCTTGGGGAGACCCAGTACTTC
d_gene: -; abundance: few; v_gene: TRBV7-9; j_gene: TRBJ2-2; CDR3aa: CASSPTEGSAGELFF; CDR3nt: TGTGCCAGCAGCCCCACGGAGGGCTCGGCCGGGGAGCTGTTTTTT
d_gene: -; abundance: -; v_gene: TRBV29-1; j_gene: TRBJ1-6; CDR3aa: CSVGQGSALHF; CDR3nt: TGCAGCGTTGGCCAGGGCTCGGCCCTCCACTTT
d_gene: TRBD1; abundance: few; v_gene: TRBV7-9; j_gene: TRBJ2-2; CDR3aa: CASSLWTGGKNTGELFF; CDR3nt: TGTGCCAGCAGCCTCTGGACAGGGGGCAAGAACACCGGGGAGCTGTTTTTT
d_gene: -; abundance: few; v_gene: TRBV10-2; j_gene: TRBJ2-2; CDR3aa: CASSVTAANTGELFF; CDR3nt: TGCGCCAGCAGTGTAACAGCTGCGAACACCGGGGAGCTGTTTTTT
d_gene: -; abundance: many; v_gene: TRBV18; j_gene: TRBJ1-1; CDR3aa: CASSPKGQGWLNTEAFF; CDR3nt: TGTGCCAGCTCACCCAAGGGCCAGGGTTGGCTGAACACTGAAGCTTTCTTT
d_gene: TRBD1; abundance: few; v_gene: TRBV3-1; j_gene: TRBJ2-1; CDR3aa: CASSLRTGAAAHYEQFF; CDR3nt: TGTGCCAGCAGTTTAAGGACAGGGGCCGCGGCACACTATGAGCAGTTCTTC
d_gene: -; abundance: few; v_gene: TRBV5-4; j_gene: TRBJ1-2; CDR3aa: CASSLAGQGSEYGYTF; CDR3nt: TGTGCCAGCAGCTTGGCCGGTCAGGGCAGCGAGTATGGCTACACCTTC
d_gene: TRBD1; abundance: few; v_gene: TRBV24-1; j_gene: TRBJ2-1; CDR3aa: CATSDPTGGDYNEQFF; CDR3nt: TGTGCCACCAGTGACCCGACAGGGGGGGATTACAATGAGCAGTTCTTC
d_gene: -; abundance: few; v_gene: TRBV21-1; j_gene: TRBJ2-5; CDR3aa: CASSKRGTGAEETQYF; CDR3nt: TGTGCCAGCAGCAAACGGGGGACAGGGGCTGAAGAGACCCAGTACTTC
d_gene: -; abundance: -; v_gene: TRBV5-6; j_gene: TRBJ1-1; CDR3aa: CASSPVGTEAFF; CDR3nt: TGTGCCAGCAGCCCTGTTGGTACTGAAGCTTTCTTT
d_gene: -; abundance: few; v_gene: TRBV24-1; j_gene: TRBJ2-3; CDR3aa: CATSEFVGTQYF; CDR3nt: TGTGCCACCAGTGAGTTTGTCGGTACGCAGTATTTT
d_gene: -; abundance: -; v_gene: TRBV20-1; j_gene: TRBJ1-4; CDR3aa: CSALRGGATNEKLFF; CDR3nt: TGCAGTGCTCTCCGGGGAGGGGCAACTAATGAAAAACTGTTTTTT
d_gene: TRBD1; abundance: many; v_gene: TRBV2; j_gene: TRBJ2-7; CDR3aa: CASRPRDSYEQYF; CDR3nt: TGTGCCAGCAGACCCCGGGACAGTTACGAGCAGTACTTC
d_gene: -; abundance: many; v_gene: TRBV20-1; j_gene: TRBJ1-6; CDR3aa: CSASQTGGDSPLHF; CDR3nt: TGCAGTGCTAGCCAGACTGGCGGTGATTCACCCCTCCACTTT
d_gene: TRBD1; abundance: many; v_gene: TRBV5-1; j_gene: TRBJ1-2; CDR3aa: CASSPPGQGASYGYTF; CDR3nt: TGCGCCAGCAGCCCGCCGGGACAGGGGGCGAGCTATGGCTACACCTTC
d_gene: -; abundance: few; v_gene: TRBV6-9; j_gene: TRBJ2-1; CDR3aa: CALSPWGKNEQFF; CDR3nt: TGTGCCCTCAGCCCCTGGGGTAAAAATGAGCAGTTCTTC
d_gene: TRBD2; abundance: few; v_gene: TRBV5-1; j_gene: TRBJ2-3; CDR3aa: CASSPGLASTLGADTQYF; CDR3nt: TGCGCCAGCAGCCCGGGACTAGCGAGTACTCTGGGTGCAGATACGCAGTATTTT
d_gene: -; abundance: -; v_gene: TRBV6-8; j_gene: TRBJ1-1; CDR3aa: CASSYTVPEAFF; CDR3nt: TGTGCCAGCAGTTACACGGTACCCGAAGCTTTCTTT
d_gene: -; abundance: -; v_gene: TRBV5-1; j_gene: TRBJ1-6; CDR3aa: CASSLFQDSPLHF; CDR3nt: TGCGCCAGCAGCCTCTTCCAGGATTCACCCCTCCACTTT
d_gene: TRBD1; abundance: many; v_gene: TRBV12-3/TRBV12-4; j_gene: TRBJ2-1; CDR3aa: CASTIGQGLGIVQFF; CDR3nt: TGTGCCAGCACCATAGGACAGGGGCTCGGAATTGTGCAGTTCTTC
d_gene: -; abundance: few; v_gene: TRBV11-3; j_gene: TRBJ2-5; CDR3aa: CASSLGLGGADQETQYF; CDR3nt: TGTGCCAGCAGCTTGGGCTTGGGCGGGGCGGACCAAGAGACCCAGTACTTC
d_gene: -; abundance: -; v_gene: TRBV7-2; j_gene: TRBJ2-4; CDR3aa: CASSLAAKNIQYF; CDR3nt: TGTGCCAGCAGCTTAGCAGCCAAAAACATTCAGTACTTC